These 20 T cell receptor beta chains came from one sample sequenced in a study of blood T cells in healthy people across ages (dated by TCRdb to the mid-2010s). Library preparation used 5' RACE. The sequencing machine was an Illumina HiSeq 2500. The second PCR ran for about 6 to 12 cycles and used a J-beta primer mix along with a sample-barcoded 5' primer. The public reads were reanalyzed by TCRdb: fastp trimming at Q25, MiXCR alignment, in-frame beta chains only. For every CDR3 protein sequence, its rows merge into one entry that carries the most common genes and DNA. The sample yields about a million distinct CDR3 sequences; approximately 49% were counted once. In total, the top ten clones hold roughly 13% of the sample. The sample comprised blood. The receptors originated from a man younger than 40 in good health.

The table lists this clonotype with a few counts. The CDR3 sequence: CASTALGNNEQFF. Written as DNA, the CDR3 is TGCGCCAGCACGGCCCTAGGAAACAATGAGCAGTTCTTC. V is TRBV5-1 and J is TRBJ2-1; D gene ambiguous. Germline V gene lookup returns CDR1 SGHRS and CDR2 YFSETQ. The CDR3 totals 13 residues. V lost 6 bases to trimming and J lost 5 bases, with 12 bases between them. The variable domain in full, completed from reference TRBV5-1 and TRBJ2-1, reads KAGVTQTPRYLIKTRGQQVTLSCSPISGHRSVSWYQQTPGQGLQFLFEYFSETQRNKGNFPGRFSGRQFSNSRSEMNVSTLELGDSALYLCASTALGNNEQFFGPGTRLTVL.

The genes are TRBV4-1 and TRBJ1-1; maybe TRBD1 (5 bases). The V and J ends lost 2 bases and 0 bases respectively, with 10 bases between them. From germline, CDR1 is MGHRA and CDR2 YSYEKL. This CDR3 has 15 amino acids. DNA for the CDR3: TGCGCCAGCAGCCAACCGGGGACGGTGAACACTGAAGCTTTCTTT. As protein: CASSQPGTVNTEAFF.

This clonotype was picked up a small number of times. The chain has TRBV29-1 and TRBJ1-4; 7 bases agree with TRBD1. Losses at the gene ends were 0 bases for V and 9 bases for J; bases not matched to a gene: 7. CDR1 and CDR2 from the germline V gene are SQVTM and ANQGSEA. The CDR3 runs 14 residues. The CDR3 nucleotides read TGCAGCGTTGAAGAGCAGGACAGGAGCAAAAAACTGTTTTTT. As protein: CSVEEQDRSKKLFF.

To note about this clonotype: The junction shows a germline mismatch at one end, possibly a read error. The rearrangement joins TRBV7-7 to TRBJ2-1; no reliable D call. CDR1 is SSHAT and CDR2 is FNYEAQ in the germline V gene (reference sequence). The CDR3 contains 14 residues. The CDR3 protein is CASSLSEGDNEQFF. The CDR3, as DNA: TGTGCTAGCAGCTTAAGCGAAGGCGACAATGAGCAGTTCTTC.

The CDR3 nucleotides are TGTGCCAGCAGCCCCTATGGGACAGGGCAGGGGCAGCCCCAGCATTTT. It yields the protein CASSPYGTGQGQPQHF. The V call is TRBV5-5, the J call TRBJ1-5; 9 nucleotides align to TRBD1. Germline CDR1 SGHKS, CDR2 YYEKEE (reference sequence). The CDR3 runs to 16 residues. Losses at the gene ends were 4 bases for V and 7 bases for J; bases not matched to a gene: 12.

With regard to this clonotype: One base away lies a much larger clone, so this may be a sequencing read error. The chain has TRBV5-6 and TRBJ2-5; weak D call: TRBD1 (5 bases). The CDR3 has 14 amino acids. Germline V gene data show CDR1 as SGHDT and CDR2 as YYEEEE. The CDR3 here is CAGSQGLNQETQYF. In DNA, the CDR3 is TGTGCCGGCAGCCAGGGCCTTAATCAAGAGACCCAGTACTTC.

The rearrangement joins TRBV4-2 to TRBJ1-5; D not resolved. This CDR3 region has 13 residues. V dropped 9 bases and J dropped 5 bases, with 14 bases sitting between them. CDR1 and CDR2 from the germline V gene are LGHNA and YNFKEQ. The DNA for the CDR3 is TGTGCCAGTTCCCCCGGGCTTGATCAGCCCCAGCATTTT. This sequence encodes CASSPGLDQPQHF.

This clonotype was detected a few times. The J gene is TRBJ2-5, the V gene TRBV12-3 or TRBV12-4, with 9 bases aligning to TRBD1. The J call is uncertain, as TRBJ2-7 better fits the DNA end. There are 16 residues in the CDR3. The CDR3 bases are TGTGCCAGCAGACACTCCGGGACAGGGTTCTCCCCCGAGCAGTACTTC. Protein: CASRHSGTGFSPEQYF.

The rearrangement joins TRBV6-1 to TRBJ2-7; D unclear. The CDR3 consists of 15 residues. Germline V gene lookup returns CDR1 MNHNS and CDR2 SASEGT. V was shortened by 6 bases and J by 2 bases, with 17 bases between the two germline ends. CDR3 sequence: CASREQPSIAYEQYF. CDR3 DNA sequence: TGTGCCAGCAGGGAACAGCCGTCTATCGCCTACGAGCAGTACTTC.

In its sample, this clonotype was seen many times. This chain links TRBV10-3 with TRBJ2-5; D possibly matches TRBD1 or TRBD2 (5 bases each). Germline assignment: CDR1 ENHRY and CDR2 SYGVKD. The length of the CDR3 is 14 residues. V lost 3 bases and J lost 4, with 12 bases in between. The chain's CDR3 is CAISDQGRRETQYF. The CDR3 DNA follows: TGTGCCATCAGTGACCAGGGACGGCGAGAGACCCAGTACTTC.

This clonotype was observed a few times. As DNA, the CDR3 is TGCAGTGCTAGAGGGCCGGTTACCTACGAGCAGTACTTC. Translated, it gives CSARGPVTYEQYF. The chain uses TRBV20-1 and TRBJ2-7; no firm D call. Trimming stripped 1 base from V and 2 bases from J, with 9 bases between. This CDR3 has 13 residues. In germline, CDR1 is DFQATT, CDR2 SNEGSKA (reference sequence).

This clonotype was picked up a small number of times. The chain joins TRBV6-6 to TRBJ2-4; D may match TRBD1 or TRBD2 (5 bases each). V was clipped by 11 bases and J by 2 bases, with 13 bases between them. The CDR3 has 13 amino acids. CDR1 and CDR2 (germline): MNHNY, SVGAGI (reference sequence). The CDR3 nucleotides are TGTGCCTCTGGGACCTATACCAAAAACATTCAGTACTTC. Its protein product is CASGTYTKNIQYF.

This chain connects TRBV6-5 to TRBJ2-1; D might be TRBD1 or TRBD2, each matching 5 bases. CDR1 is MNHEY and CDR2 is SVGAGI in the germline V gene. The CDR3 has 14 residues. V lost 2 bases, J lost 6 bases, and 11 bases lay in between. The CDR3 sequence is CASSYRDGSNEQFF. The CDR3 DNA sequence: TGTGCCAGCAGTTACCGGGACGGAAGCAATGAGCAGTTCTTC.

The V gene is TRBV3-1, the J gene TRBJ1-1; 7 nucleotides align to TRBD1. The CDR3 spans 16 residues. V lost 3 bases and J lost 1; bases outside the gene matches: 8. Germline V gene lookup returns CDR1 LGHDT and CDR2 YNNKEL (reference sequence). In nucleotides, the CDR3 is TGTGCCAGCAGCCAGGGACGATACAGGGGGAACACTGAAGCTTTCTTT. This sequence encodes CASSQGRYRGNTEAFF.

This clonotype was seen once. The chain joins TRBV7-9 to TRBJ2-7, with D perhaps assigned TRBD1 or TRBD2 (5 bases each). V gave up 1 base and J gave up 6 bases, with 13 bases separating them. CDR1 and CDR2 from the germline V gene are SEHNR and FQNEAQ (reference sequence). CDR3 length: 14 residues. DNA for the CDR3: TGTGCCAGCAGCTTAGGAGGGGTTGGGCGCGAGCAGTACTTC. Its protein is CASSLGGVGREQYF.

The chain carries TRBV29-1 and TRBJ1-2; 7 nucleotides align to TRBD1. The V gene end was trimmed by 7 bases and the J gene end by 3 bases; junction bases not matched to a gene: 2. Germline CDR1 SQVTM, CDR2 ANQGSEA. This CDR3 spans 11 amino acids. CDR3 residues: CSAGQDYGYTF. The CDR3 DNA sequence: TGCAGCGCTGGACAGGACTATGGCTACACCTTC.

Comment on this clonotype: The junction and the germline gene differ at one end; a read error may be behind it. The genes are TRBV5-1 and TRBJ2-7; D is tentatively TRBD1 or TRBD2 (5 bases each). Germline CDR1 is SGHRS and CDR2 is YFSETQ. The CDR3 length is 14 residues. In nucleotides, the CDR3 is TGCGCCGGCAGCCCCGGGACGGACTCCTACGAGCAGTACTTC. This codes for CAGSPGTDSYEQYF. The complete variable domain, with remaining parts taken from reference TRBV5-1 and TRBJ2-7, reads KAGVTQTPRYLIKTRGQQVTLSCSPISGHRSVSWYQQTPGQGLQFLFEYFSETQRNKGNFPGRFSGRQFSNSRSEMNVSTLELGDSALYLCAGSPGTDSYEQYFGPGTRLTVT.

This chain connects TRBV9 to TRBJ2-7; tentatively, D is TRBD1 (5 bases). V shed 3 bases and J shed 0 bases, with 10 bases lying between them. The CDR3 loop spans 14 amino acids. CDR1 and CDR2 from the germline V gene are SGDLS and YYNGEE. The CDR3 reads CASSGDSRSYEQYF. The CDR3, as DNA: TGTGCCAGCAGCGGTGACAGCCGCTCCTACGAGCAGTACTTC.

This clonotype occurred a few times. V usage is TRBV4-1 and J usage is TRBJ2-7; 10 positions match TRBD1. CDR1 MGHRA and CDR2 YSYEKL come from the germline V gene. With V trimmed by 3 bases and J by 1 base, 6 bases remained unmatched. The CDR3 runs 16 residues. The CDR3: CASSQTPGQGSYEQYF. The CDR3 nucleotides are TGCGCCAGCAGCCAGACACCGGGACAGGGGTCCTACGAGCAGTACTTC.

This clonotype has just a few counts. The chain couples TRBV29-1 to TRBJ1-5; D unclear. The CDR3 extends over 12 amino acids. The V gene's germline CDR1 is SQVTM and CDR2 ANQGSEA. V was cut by 0 bases and J by 15 bases, with 15 bases left in between. CDR3 sequence reads: CSVEEGRSGRHF. The CDR3 bases are TGCAGCGTTGAAGAGGGGAGAAGCGGGCGGCATTTT.